Presented here are 21 T cell receptor beta chains from one specimen sequenced in a study of OX40 agonist ivuxolimab in advanced cancers. The method was the immunoSEQ multiplex PCR assay. Here the immuneACCESS table is served through TCRdb, limited to in-frame sequences with V and J called. Missing clones are a known gap in these copies; in checked studies unresolved V genes cover under half, and the rest lacks a known reason. For this sample the table gives approximately 54,000 clones, of which around 90% were detected only once. 8.7% of the sample is in the top ten clones. This material consisted of CD4+ or CD8+ T cells sorted from blood, taken in a trial of the OX40 agonist ivuxolimab. These receptors were taken from an adult with an advanced solid tumor such as melanoma, head and neck, liver or kidney cancer.

The chain carries TRBV21-1 and TRBJ2-2; the table assigns TRBD2, which was not confirmed against the DNA. TRBV21-1 is a pseudogene segment. CDR3 size: 20 residues. CDR3 DNA: TGTGCCAGCAGCAAAAAGGACGGAGAGGGGCGGGATGAGAGGGCCGGGGAGCTGTTTTTT. The encoded protein is CASSKKDGEGRDERAGELFF.

A single count supports this clone. The chain joins TRBV13 to TRBJ1-2; TRBD1 matches at 9 bases. The germline V gene has CDR1 PRHDT and CDR2 FYEKMQ (reference sequence). This CDR3 spans 16 amino acids. V was clipped by 4 bases and J by 5 bases; unmatched bases: 11. CDR3 amino acids: CASSYLQGAVSYGYTF. CDR3 DNA sequence: TGTGCCAGCAGCTATTTACAGGGGGCGGTTAGTTATGGCTACACCTTC.

The rearrangement joins TRBV5-1 to TRBJ2-3; D unclear. Germline V CDR1 and CDR2: SGHRS, YFSETQ. The CDR3 has 15 amino acids. V was trimmed by 0 bases and J by 2 bases, leaving 10 bases between them. As DNA, the CDR3 is TGCGCCAGCAGCTTGGACAGTCCCCTCACAGATACGCAGTATTTT. This sequence encodes CASSLDSPLTDTQYF.

The chain links TRBV4-1 to TRBJ2-7; D is unclear. Per the germline V gene, CDR1 is MGHRA and CDR2 is YSYEKL. V lost 4 bases and J lost 1, with 8 bases in between. The length of the CDR3 is 13 residues. CDR3 nucleotide sequence: TGCGCCAGCAGCCCGGGTTTGTCCTACGAGCAGTACTTC. Translation gives CASSPGLSYEQYF.

The J gene is TRBJ1-1, the V gene TRBV4-1; perhaps TRBD1 as D (5 bases). The CDR3 extends over 14 amino acids. The V end lost 0 bases, the J end lost 6 bases, and 11 bases lay between the germline ends. Germline CDR1 reads MGHRA; CDR2 reads YSYEKL. The CDR3 loop is CASSQDGGGSEAFF. CDR3 nucleotides: TGCGCCAGCAGCCAAGACGGGGGAGGCTCTGAAGCTTTCTTT.

CDR3 bases: TGTGCCAGCAGCTTGTTTACAGCAGGATTAAATCAGCCCCAGCATTTT. Translating gives CASSLFTAGLNQPQHF. The chain uses TRBV5-6 and TRBJ1-5; no definite D call. Per germline, CDR1 SGHDT and CDR2 YYEEEE. V shed 1 base and J shed 4 bases, with 15 bases lying between them. The CDR3 is made up of 16 amino acids.

The table lists this clone with a count of one. The chain links TRBV9 to TRBJ1-1, with D perhaps TRBD1 (5 bases). CDR3 size: 13 residues. The germline CDR1 and CDR2 sequences are SGDLS and YYNGEE. V was clipped by 4 bases and J by 4 bases, with 11 bases between them. In DNA form, the CDR3 reads TGTGCCAGCAGCACCCCCCAGGGCACTGAAGCTTTCTTT. This gives the protein CASSTPQGTEAFF.

Details on this clone: A much larger clone is a single base away; this may be a read error. Within the sample, other DNA sequences also encode this same CDR3. This rearrangement joins TRBV7-9 to TRBJ2-2, with D unresolved. Per the germline V gene, CDR1 is SEHNR and CDR2 is FQNEAQ (reference sequence). The CDR3 is 13 residues long. For the CDR3, the DNA is TGTGCCAGCAGCTTAGGGAACACCGGAGAGCTGTTTTTT. Amino acids: CASSLGNTGELFF.

This clone was seen only once. The chain employs TRBV30 and TRBJ1-5; possibly TRBD1 for D (6 bases). This CDR3 is 15 amino acids long. Germline V gene sequence: CDR1 GTSNPN, CDR2 SVGIG (reference sequence). Trimming pared 1 base from V and 6 bases from J, leaving 16 bases between. The CDR3, as DNA: TGTGCCTGGAGTGGTGCGGCAGGGGTCGCTCAGCCCCAGCATTTT. It translates to CAWSGAAGVAQPQHF.

The table lists this clone with a count of one. Other nucleotide sequences in the sample specify the same CDR3. The chain's CDR3 is CARTIEGPGNTEAFF. CDR3 coding DNA: TGTGCCAGAACAATCGAGGGTCCGGGGAACACTGAAGCTTTCTTT. V usage is TRBV2 and J usage is TRBJ1-1; no firm D call. This CDR3 comprises 15 residues. Germline CDR1 is SNHLY and CDR2 is FYNNEI. Trimming removed 9 bases from V and 1 base from J, with 18 bases in between. Full variable domain (remainder filled in from reference TRBV2 and TRBJ1-1): EPEVTQTPSHQVTQMGQEVILRCVPISNHLYFYWYRQILGQKVEFLVSFYNNEISEKSEIFDDQFSVERPDGSNFTLKIRSTKLEDSAMYFCARTIEGPGNTEAFFGQGTRLTVV.

The chain has TRBV27 and TRBJ1-5; no reliable D call. Trimming shortened V by 6 bases and J by 4 bases, and 7 bases separated the two germline ends. The CDR3 consists of 12 residues. Germline CDR1 is MNHEY and CDR2 is SMNVEV (reference sequence). CDR3 protein: CASRLGNQPQHF. The CDR3 DNA is TGTGCCAGCAGGCTTGGTAATCAGCCCCAGCATTTT.

V gene TRBV7-9 combines with J gene TRBJ2-2; D uncertain. Trimming removed 5 bases from V and 3 bases from J, with 13 bases in between. This CDR3 has 15 amino acids. The germline V gene has CDR1 SEHNR and CDR2 FQNEAQ (reference sequence). CDR3: CASSGGGTDTGELFF. CDR3 in DNA: TGTGCCAGCAGCGGTGGCGGCACGGACACCGGGGAGCTGTTTTTT.

The chain employs TRBV7-9 and TRBJ2-2; D uncertain. The germline gives CDR1 SEHNR, CDR2 FQNEAQ (reference sequence). The CDR3 contains 12 residues. Trimming took off 4 bases at V and 6 bases at J, with 6 bases between the two ends. The CDR3 sequence: CASSWRPGELFF. The CDR3 DNA is TGTGCCAGCAGCTGGCGGCCCGGGGAGCTGTTTTTT.

The rearrangement uses TRBV29-1 and TRBJ2-1; D is uncertain. Germline CDR1 is SQVTM and CDR2 is ANQGSEA. CDR3 size: 13 residues. Trimming took off 5 bases at V and 3 bases at J, with 11 bases between the two ends. CDR3 sequence reads: CSVIGLNYNEQFF. In nucleotides, the CDR3 is TGCAGCGTTATAGGTCTAAACTACAATGAGCAGTTCTTC.

The gene calls are TRBV7-9 and TRBJ1-1, with D hard to call. V shed 6 bases and J shed 5 bases, with 7 bases lying between them. Germline CDR1 SEHNR, CDR2 FQNEAQ (reference sequence). This CDR3 comprises 11 residues. The CDR3: CASRVSTEAFF. The CDR3 bases are TGTGCCAGCAGAGTCAGTACTGAAGCTTTCTTT.

The chain employs TRBV7-9 and TRBJ2-5; unclear D gene. Germline CDR1 is SEHNR and CDR2 is FQNEAQ (reference sequence). The ends were cut back, 1 base at V and 1 base at J, with 10 bases in the middle. This CDR3 region has 15 residues. The chain's CDR3 is CASSLVQDLQETQYF. CDR3 DNA: TGTGCCAGCAGCTTAGTACAAGACCTCCAAGAGACCCAGTACTTC.

The chain combines TRBV27 with TRBJ1-2; maybe TRBD1 (5 bases). Trimming removed 7 bases from V and 5 bases from J, with 14 bases in between. Germline lookup yields CDR1 MNHEY and CDR2 SMNVEV (reference sequence). The CDR3 contains 13 residues. CDR3 loop: CASMPGQGYGYTF. For the CDR3, the DNA is TGTGCCAGCATGCCAGGTCAGGGTTATGGCTACACCTTC.

J is TRBJ2-7 and V is TRBV19, with 7 bases lining up with TRBD1. Looked up from germline, CDR1 is LNHDA and CDR2 is SQIVND (reference sequence). CDR3 length equals 17 residues. Trimming cost V 3 bases and J 4 bases; bases outside gene matches: 15. CDR3 loop: CASSISIWTGRLYEQYF. CDR3 nucleotides: TGTGCCAGTAGTATTTCCATTTGGACAGGTCGTTTGTACGAGCAGTACTTC.

This rearrangement joins TRBV27 to TRBJ1-1; the D is unclear. Germline CDR1 is MNHEY and CDR2 is SMNVEV (reference sequence). CDR3 length: 13 amino acids. V was shortened by 5 bases and J by 0 bases, with 7 bases between the two germline ends. CDR3 amino acids: CASSGLMNTEAFF. The CDR3, as DNA: TGTGCCAGCAGTGGACTCATGAACACTGAAGCTTTCTTT.

This sequence joins TRBV19 and TRBJ1-1; D not certain. Germline V CDR1 and CDR2: LNHDA, SQIVND (reference sequence). With 1 base removed from V and 5 bases from J, the gap between germline ends came to 14 bases. This CDR3 is built from 15 residues. The CDR3 DNA sequence: TGTGCCAGTAGTATAGGGGTGAGAGGGAGGACTGAAGCTTTCTTT. Its translation: CASSIGVRGRTEAFF.

The rearrangement uses TRBV7-6 and TRBJ1-1; D is possibly TRBD1 (5 bases). The CDR3 totals 15 residues. CDR1 SGHVS and CDR2 FNYEAQ come from the germline V gene. Trimming removed 5 bases at V and 0 bases at J, with 13 bases between. CDR3 DNA sequence: TGTGCCAGCAGCCCCCGGGGGGGAATGAACACTGAAGCTTTCTTT. This codes for CASSPRGGMNTEAFF.